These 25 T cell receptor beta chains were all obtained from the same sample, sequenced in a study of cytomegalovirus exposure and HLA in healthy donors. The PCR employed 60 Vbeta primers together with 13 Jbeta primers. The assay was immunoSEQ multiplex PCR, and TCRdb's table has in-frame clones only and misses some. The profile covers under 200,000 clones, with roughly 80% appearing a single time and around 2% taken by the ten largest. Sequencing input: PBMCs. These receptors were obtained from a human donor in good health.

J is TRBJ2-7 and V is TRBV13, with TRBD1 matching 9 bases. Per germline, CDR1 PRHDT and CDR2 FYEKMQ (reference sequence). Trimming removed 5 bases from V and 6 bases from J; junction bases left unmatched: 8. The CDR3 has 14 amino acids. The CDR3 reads CASSPGTGYGEQYF. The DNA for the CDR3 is TGTGCCAGCAGCCCCGGGACAGGGTACGGCGAGCAGTACTTC.

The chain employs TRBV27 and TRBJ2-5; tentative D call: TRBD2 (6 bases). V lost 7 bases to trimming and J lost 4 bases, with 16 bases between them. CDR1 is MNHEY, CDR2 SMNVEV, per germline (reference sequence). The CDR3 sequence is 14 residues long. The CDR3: CASKRWGDGETQYF. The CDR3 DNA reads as TGTGCCAGCAAAAGGTGGGGGGACGGAGAGACCCAGTACTTC.

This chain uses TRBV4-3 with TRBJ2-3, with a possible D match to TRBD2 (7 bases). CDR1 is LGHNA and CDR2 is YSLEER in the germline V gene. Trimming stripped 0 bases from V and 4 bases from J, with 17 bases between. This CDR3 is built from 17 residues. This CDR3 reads CASSQEGGGSGADTQYF. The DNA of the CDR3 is TGCGCCAGCAGCCAAGAAGGGGGGGGTAGCGGAGCAGATACGCAGTATTTT.

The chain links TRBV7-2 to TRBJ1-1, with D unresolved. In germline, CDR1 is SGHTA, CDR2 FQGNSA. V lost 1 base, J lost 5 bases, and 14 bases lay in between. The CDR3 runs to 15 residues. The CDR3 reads CASSLDRSRGTEAFF. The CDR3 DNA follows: TGTGCCAGCAGCTTAGATAGGTCGAGAGGGACTGAAGCTTTCTTT.

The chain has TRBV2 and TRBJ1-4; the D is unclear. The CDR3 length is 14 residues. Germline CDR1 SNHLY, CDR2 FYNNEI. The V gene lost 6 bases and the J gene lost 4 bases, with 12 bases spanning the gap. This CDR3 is CASRWGGGNEKLFF. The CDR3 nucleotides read TGTGCCAGCAGGTGGGGAGGCGGTAATGAAAAACTGTTTTTT. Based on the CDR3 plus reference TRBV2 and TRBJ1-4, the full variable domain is EPEVTQTPSHQVTQMGQEVILRCVPISNHLYFYWYRQILGQKVEFLVSFYNNEISEKSEIFDDQFSVERPDGSNFTLKIRSTKLEDSAMYFCASRWGGGNEKLFFGSGTQLSVL.

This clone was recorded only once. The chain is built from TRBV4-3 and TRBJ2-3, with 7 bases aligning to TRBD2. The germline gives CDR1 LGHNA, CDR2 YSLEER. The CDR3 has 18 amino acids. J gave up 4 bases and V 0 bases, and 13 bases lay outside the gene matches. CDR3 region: CASSQDQIRSGVPDTQYF. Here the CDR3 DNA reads TGCGCCAGCAGCCAAGATCAGATTAGGAGCGGGGTACCAGATACGCAGTATTTT.

In DNA, the CDR3 is TGTGCCAGCAGCTTTTATCGGGGGGTGACAGATACGCAGTATTTT. Protein product: CASSFYRGVTDTQYF. The chain combines TRBV7-2 with TRBJ2-3; 7 bases fit TRBD2. The CDR3 covers 15 residues. The germline V gene encodes CDR1 SGHTA and CDR2 FQGNSA. With 3 bases clipped from V and 3 bases from J, the junction kept 6 bases outside the gene matches.

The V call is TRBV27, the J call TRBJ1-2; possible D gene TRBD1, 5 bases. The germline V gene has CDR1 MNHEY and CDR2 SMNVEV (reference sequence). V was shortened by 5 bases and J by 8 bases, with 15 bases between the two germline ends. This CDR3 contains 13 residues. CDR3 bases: TGTGCCAGCAGTCCCGGCGGGGGATTGGGCTACACCTTC. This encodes CASSPGGGLGYTF.

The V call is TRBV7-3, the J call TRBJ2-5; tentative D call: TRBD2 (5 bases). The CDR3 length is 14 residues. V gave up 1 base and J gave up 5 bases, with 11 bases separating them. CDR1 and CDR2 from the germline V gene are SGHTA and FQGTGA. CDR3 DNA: TGTGCCAGCAGCTTAATGGTTGGGAGCGAGACCCAGTACTTC. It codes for CASSLMVGSETQYF.

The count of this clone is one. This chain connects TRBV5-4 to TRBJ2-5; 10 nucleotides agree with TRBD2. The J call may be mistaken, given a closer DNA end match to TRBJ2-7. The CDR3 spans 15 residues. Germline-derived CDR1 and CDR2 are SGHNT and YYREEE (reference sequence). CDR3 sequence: CASSLSGGAGYEQYF. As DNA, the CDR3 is TGTGCCAGCAGCTTGAGCGGGGGGGCGGGTTACGAGCAGTACTTC.

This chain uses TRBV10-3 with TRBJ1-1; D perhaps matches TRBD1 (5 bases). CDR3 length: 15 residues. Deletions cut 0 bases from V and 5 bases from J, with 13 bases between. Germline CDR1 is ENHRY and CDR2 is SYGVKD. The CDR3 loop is CAISESSGGGTEAFF. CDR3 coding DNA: TGTGCCATCAGTGAGTCCAGTGGGGGGGGTACTGAAGCTTTCTTT.

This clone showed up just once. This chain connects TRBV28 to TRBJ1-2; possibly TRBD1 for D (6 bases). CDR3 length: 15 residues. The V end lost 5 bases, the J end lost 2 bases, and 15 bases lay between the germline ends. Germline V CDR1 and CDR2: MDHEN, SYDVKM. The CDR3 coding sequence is TGTGCCAGCAGTACTACGGGACACATAAACTATGGCTACACCTTC. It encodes CASSTTGHINYGYTF.

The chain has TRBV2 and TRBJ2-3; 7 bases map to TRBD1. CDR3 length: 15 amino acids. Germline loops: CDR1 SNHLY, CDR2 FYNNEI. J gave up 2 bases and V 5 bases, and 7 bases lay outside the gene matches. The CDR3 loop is CASSRQGRDTDTQYF. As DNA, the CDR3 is TGTGCCAGCAGTCGACAGGGTAGGGACACAGATACGCAGTATTTT.

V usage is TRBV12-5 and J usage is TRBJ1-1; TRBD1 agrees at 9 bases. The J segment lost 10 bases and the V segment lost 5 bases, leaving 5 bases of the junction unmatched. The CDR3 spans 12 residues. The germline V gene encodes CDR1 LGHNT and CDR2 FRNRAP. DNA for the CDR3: TGTGCTAGTGGTATTGGACAGGGGTCAGCTTTCTTT. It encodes CASGIGQGSAFF.

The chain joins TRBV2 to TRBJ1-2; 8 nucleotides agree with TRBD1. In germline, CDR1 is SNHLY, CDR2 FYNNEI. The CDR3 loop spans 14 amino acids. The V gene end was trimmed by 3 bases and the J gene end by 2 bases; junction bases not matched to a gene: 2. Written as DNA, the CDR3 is TGTGCCAGCAGTGATGGACAGGGCAACTATGGCTACACCTTC. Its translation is CASSDGQGNYGYTF.

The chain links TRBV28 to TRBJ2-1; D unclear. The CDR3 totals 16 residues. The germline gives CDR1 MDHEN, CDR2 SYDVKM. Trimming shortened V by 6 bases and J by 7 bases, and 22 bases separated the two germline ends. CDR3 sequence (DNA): TGTGCCAGCAGGCCACCTAGGTTTGAGACTTGGAATGAGCAGTTCTTC. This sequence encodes CASRPPRFETWNEQFF. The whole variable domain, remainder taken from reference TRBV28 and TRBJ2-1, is DVKVTQSSRYLVKRTGEKVFLECVQDMDHENMFWYRQDPGLGLRLIYFSYDVKMKEKGDIPEGYSVSREKKERFSLILESASTNQTSMYLCASRPPRFETWNEQFFGPGTRLTVL.

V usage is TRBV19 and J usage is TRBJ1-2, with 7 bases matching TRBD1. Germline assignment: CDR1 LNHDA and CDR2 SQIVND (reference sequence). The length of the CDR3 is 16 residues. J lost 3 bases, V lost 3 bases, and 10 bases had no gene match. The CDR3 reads CASSIKGTDDYYGYTF. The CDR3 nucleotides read TGTGCCAGTAGTATCAAAGGGACAGATGATTACTATGGCTACACCTTC.

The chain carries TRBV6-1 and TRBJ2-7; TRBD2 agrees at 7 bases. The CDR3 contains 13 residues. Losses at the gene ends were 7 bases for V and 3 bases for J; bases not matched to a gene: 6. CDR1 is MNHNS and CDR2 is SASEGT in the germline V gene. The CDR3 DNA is TGTGCCAGCATCCGCCCGGGGGGCTACGAGCAGTACTTC. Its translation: CASIRPGGYEQYF.

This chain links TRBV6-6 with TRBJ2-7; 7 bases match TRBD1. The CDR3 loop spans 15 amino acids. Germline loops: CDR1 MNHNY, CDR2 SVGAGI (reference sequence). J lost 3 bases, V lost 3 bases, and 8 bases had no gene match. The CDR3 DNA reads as TGTGCCAGCAGTTATCGGTCGCCAGGGGGCTACGAGCAGTACTTC. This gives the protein CASSYRSPGGYEQYF.

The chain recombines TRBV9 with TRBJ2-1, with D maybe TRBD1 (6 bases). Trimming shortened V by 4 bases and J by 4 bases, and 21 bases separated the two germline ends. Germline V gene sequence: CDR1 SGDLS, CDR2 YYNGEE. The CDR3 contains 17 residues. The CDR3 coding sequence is TGTGCCAGCAGCTCTCTTCCTCTTGGGGGCCTTTACAATGAGCAGTTCTTC. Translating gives CASSSLPLGGLYNEQFF.

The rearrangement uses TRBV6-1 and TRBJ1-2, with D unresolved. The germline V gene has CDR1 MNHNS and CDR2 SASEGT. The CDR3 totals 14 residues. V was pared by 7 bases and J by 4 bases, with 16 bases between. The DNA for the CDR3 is TGTGCCAGCACCCCGGAGCCCTCTATCTATGGCTACACCTTC. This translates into CASTPEPSIYGYTF.

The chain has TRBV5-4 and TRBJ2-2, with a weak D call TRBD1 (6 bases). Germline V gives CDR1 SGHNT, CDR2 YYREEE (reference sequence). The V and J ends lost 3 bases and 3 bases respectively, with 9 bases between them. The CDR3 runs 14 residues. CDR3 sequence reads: CASSWDTHTGELFF. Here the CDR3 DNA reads TGTGCCAGCAGCTGGGACACCCACACCGGGGAGCTGTTTTTT. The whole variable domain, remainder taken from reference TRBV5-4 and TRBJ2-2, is ETGVTQSPTHLIKTRGQQVTLRCSSQSGHNTVSWYQQALGQGPQFIFQYYREEENGRGNFPPRFSGLQFPNYSSELNVNALELDDSALYLCASSWDTHTGELFFGEGSRLTVL.

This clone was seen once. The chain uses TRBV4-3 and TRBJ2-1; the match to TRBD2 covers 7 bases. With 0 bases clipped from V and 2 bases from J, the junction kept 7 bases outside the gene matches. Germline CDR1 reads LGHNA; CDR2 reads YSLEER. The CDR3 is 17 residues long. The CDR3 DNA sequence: TGCGCCAGCAGCCAAGATACCACGGCGGGGGCCTACAATGAGCAGTTCTTC. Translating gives CASSQDTTAGAYNEQFF.

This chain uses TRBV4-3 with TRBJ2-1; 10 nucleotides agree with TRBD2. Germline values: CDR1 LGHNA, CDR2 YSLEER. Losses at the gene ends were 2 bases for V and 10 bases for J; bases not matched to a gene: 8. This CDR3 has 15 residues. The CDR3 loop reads CASSQILAGVAEQFF. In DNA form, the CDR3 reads TGCGCCAGCAGCCAAATTCTAGCGGGGGTCGCCGAGCAGTTCTTC.

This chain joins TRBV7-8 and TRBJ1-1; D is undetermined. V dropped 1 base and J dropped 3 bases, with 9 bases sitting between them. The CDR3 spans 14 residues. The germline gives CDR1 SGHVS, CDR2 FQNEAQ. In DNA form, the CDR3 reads TGTGCCAGCAGCTTAGATGCGGGATACACTGAAGCTTTCTTT. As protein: CASSLDAGYTEAFF.